This TCR beta chain was sequenced during a study of cytomegalovirus exposure and HLA in healthy donors (dated by TCRdb to the late 2010s). For the study in its entirety: An earlier analysis of several hundred of the donors reported more than 250 Gb of sequence data and 117 million unique TCR beta sequences from some 180 million T cells. The study was designed to test whether signatures of past pathogen exposure could be identified by cataloging public T cell receptors. Donor age, sex, ethnicity and CMV serostatus were compiled alongside the repertoire data. A later analysis re-examined previously published TCR beta repertoires from 600 to 700 donors and added high-resolution HLA genotyping to investigate patterns of TCR occurrence. A handful of DR-DQ haplotypes were treated as single units for association and clustering because of strong linkage in the cohort. Class I and class II HLA loci were covered by the typing at four-digit resolution. All discovery cohort repertoires had been generated using a single sequencing platform. Rather than using new phenotypic data, the later analysis identified candidate immune exposures from TCR beta sequences and from how often those sequences occurred across donors. Along with the roughly 670-subject first cohort, a separate validation cohort of over 90 different subjects was used. Of the 350 to 400 genotyped donors, 81% fell in the genetic ancestry cluster associated with self-reported Caucasian donors. The study used immunosequencing to profile the T cell repertoires of approximately 630 subjects and linked those repertoires to cytomegalovirus serostatus. In a later genetic analysis, genome-wide SNP genotypes for about 55% of the roughly 700 donors were used, and that subset was treated as a discovery cohort. An early release that covered about 600 HLA-typed donors contained approximately 300 gigabases of sequencing data and 65 million to 100 million unique TCR sequences. To decide whether each TCR beta V gene segment behaved as functional or pseudogenic, an earlier analysis of approximately 600 of the donors relied on high-throughput TCR beta sequencing. Across 300 to 400 genotyped donors of the cohort, an average of about 250,000 unique TCR beta nucleotide sequences per donor were sequenced, and 15% to 20% of those sequences were non-productive. To predict cytomegalovirus infection status, the study combined high-throughput TCR immunosequencing, statistical association of individual TCRs with disease status, and machine learning. Typing coverage varied by locus: roughly 629-640 donors for A, B, C, DRB1 and DQB1; approximately 560 for DQA1; around 570 for DPA1; 450 to 480 for DPB1. Overall study outcomes, separate from this receptor: In a later genetic analysis, fewer N-insertions in productive TCRs were reported among donors in an Asian-associated ancestry cluster than the approximately 670-donor mean. A cluster of highly shared sequence variants was judged likely to be a technical artifact of the sequencing pipeline. For the cohort, immune exposure information was limited to CMV serostatus. Correlated functional status among segregating V segments might be attributable to linkage disequilibrium, but an unknown experimental factor could not be ruled out. In a later analysis, TCR association rates were found to vary across HLA loci, with the most associated TCRs seen for DRB1 alleles and the fewest for HLA-C alleles. In a later analysis, HLA-associated TCR beta chains were found to be more clonally expanded and to have lower generation probabilities than equally common non-associated chains. The presence/absence analyses assumed that sequencing depth was roughly uniform across donors, and that assumption may not be true. Specific HLA alleles were associated with 15,000 to 20,000 TCR beta sequences at a false discovery rate of 0.05 in a later analysis. Across donors, most TCR sequences were observed very rarely, whereas some public TCRs were present in many individuals. The study gave a list of 150 to 200 TCR beta chains associated with cytomegalovirus. Broadly in line with IMGT annotations, most TCR beta V segments showed up in productive rearrangements about 90% or about 30% of the time in an earlier analysis of 587 of the donors. HLA typing was unavailable for some donors at each locus, so association tests used only the typed subset. In a later analysis, most CMV-associated TCR beta chains were found to appear HLA-restricted, with HLA associations seemingly driven largely by CMV exposure. A few of the identified cytomegalovirus-associated TCR beta chains were confirmed in vitro to be specific for cytomegalovirus antigens. The earlier analysis of a few hundred of the donors excluded some 15 rarely observed V segments, including chromosome 9 orphons, because counts were too low. When HLA alleles, especially DR and DQ, strongly co-occurred, attributing TCR associations to individual alleles was difficult. According to a later analysis, parvovirus B19, influenza, CMV and Epstein-Barr virus appeared linked to several top co-occurrence clusters. A further reported finding was that TCR beta sequences accurately predicted the HLA-A and HLA-B alleles for most subjects in the first cohort. An association between a missense DCLRE1C variant and V-gene and J-gene trimming of TCR beta chains was found in a later genetic analysis and replicated in an independent cohort. Only TCR beta chains were sequenced in this cohort, and the absence of alpha or paired-chain data limited detectable features. According to the authors, the approach could potentially be generalized to other disease states and immunological phenotypes. The classifier was reported to diagnose cytomegalovirus status with high specificity and sensitivity in both the original cohort and the validation cohort.

Worth noting for this clone: The antigen this receptor binds is unknown. Base qualities are not recorded, but no much larger clone differs from it by a single base.

Libraries were constructed by the immunoSEQ multiplex PCR assay. A mixture of 60 forward primers for TCR Vbeta segments and 13 reverse primers for TCR Jbeta segments was used in the multiplex PCR. Amplification of the CDR3 region of rearranged TCR beta genes was performed with a multiplex PCR assay on genomic DNA. Amplified TCR beta libraries were sequenced as 87-base-pair reads on the Illumina HiSeq System. Per the authors' processing: A later analysis tallied some 79 million unique TCR beta chains across the 666 repertoires, and roughly 11 million of those chains were shared by two or more donors. A nearest-neighbor algorithm error-corrected the raw reads and collapsed the reads into unique sequences, merging closely related sequences to remove PCR and sequencing errors. V, D and J gene segments were assigned by aligning CDR3 sequences to IMGT reference sequences. For a sequence to be retained, at least a six-nucleotide match to both a V gene segment and a J gene segment was required. A rearrangement was called productive if the CDR3 had no stop codons and remained in frame with V and J, and every other rearrangement was called non-productive. Following IMGT convention, CDR3 was defined as the stretch from the second conserved V-encoded cysteine up to the conserved J-encoded phenylalanine. Sequences without an unambiguous match to a single V gene segment were excluded from the earlier analysis of a few hundred of the donors. An earlier analysis of some 610 of the donors called V segments functional above 56.7% productive rearrangements and segregating when the between-donor standard deviation exceeded 5%. A statistical classification framework was developed to diagnose cytomegalovirus status using the catalog of TCR beta chain sequences. In a later analysis, TCR nucleotide sequences were compared against IMGT/GENE-DB human TR gene sequences so that V and J genes could be assigned. In a later analysis, CDR3 sequences and most-parsimonious VDJ recombination scenarios were assigned using the TCRdist pipeline. In a later analysis, each TCR beta chain was defined by its CDR3 amino acid sequence together with its V-gene family, and reads lacking a unique V-gene family were excluded. To address suspected cross-contamination and a sequencing artifact, a later analysis removed under 600 highly shared, low-generation-probability nucleotide sequences. In a later analysis, a clonal expansion index for each public chain was calculated from normalized within-repertoire ranks of inferred template counts. In a later analysis, generation probabilities were computed using a VDJ recombination model fitted to out-of-frame rearrangements, and the results were checked against IGoR. A later analysis scored TCR-TCR, TCR-HLA and TCR-CMV co-occurrence with hypergeometric tests, applying a repertoire-size bias correction to TCR pairs. In a later analysis, false discovery rates were estimated by permuting HLA or CMV assignments 20 times. In a later analysis, co-occurring TCRs were grouped with DBSCAN, and TCRdist sequence similarity was added when clustering was performed within HLA-allele-positive subsets. Repertoires with fewer than 30,000 or more than 120,000 public chains were left out of co-occurrence clustering, as were about 5 repertoires with anomalous nucleotide sharing. TCRdb obtained this table from immuneACCESS and retained in-frame rearrangements with V and J assigned. These tables miss some clones; where compared with another copy, unresolved V genes account for less than half of the shortfall, and the remainder is unexplained. V, J and clone size derive from that table, while D and trimming were established from the DNA sequence. In all, the sample holds more than 150,000 clones, and approximately 81% of those were seen once. The ten largest make up 0.38% of the sample.

The cohort consisted of 650 to 850 healthy bone marrow donors. All cohort members were sampled while nominally healthy, although unrecorded immune exposures were likely present. The donor was CMV seronegative and belonged to the group of over 300 seronegative cohort members. Each donor provided a peripheral blood sample, and peripheral blood mononuclear cells were used for TCR beta sequencing. The Qiagen DNeasy Blood Extraction Kit was used to extract genomic DNA from the blood cell samples. Sequenced sample: PBMCs. The TCR was taken from a boy between 2 and 10 years old in good health and CMV-seronegative.

The sequenced DNA: TGCGCCAGCAGCCAAGGTGGGGCTAGCGGGTCCTACAATGAGCAGTTCTTC. Translated, this gives CASSQGGASGSYNEQFF. This chain is built from TRBV4-1 and TRBJ2-1; 8 bases in the junction line up with TRBD2. At the junction V is shortened by 1 base and J by 1 base; bases outside the gene matches: 6. Per the germline V gene, MGHRA is the CDR1 and YSYEKL is the CDR2. Taken from cysteine to phenylalanine, the CDR3 has 17 residues. Only CDR3 DNA is held: 51 bases, read in frame from base 1.